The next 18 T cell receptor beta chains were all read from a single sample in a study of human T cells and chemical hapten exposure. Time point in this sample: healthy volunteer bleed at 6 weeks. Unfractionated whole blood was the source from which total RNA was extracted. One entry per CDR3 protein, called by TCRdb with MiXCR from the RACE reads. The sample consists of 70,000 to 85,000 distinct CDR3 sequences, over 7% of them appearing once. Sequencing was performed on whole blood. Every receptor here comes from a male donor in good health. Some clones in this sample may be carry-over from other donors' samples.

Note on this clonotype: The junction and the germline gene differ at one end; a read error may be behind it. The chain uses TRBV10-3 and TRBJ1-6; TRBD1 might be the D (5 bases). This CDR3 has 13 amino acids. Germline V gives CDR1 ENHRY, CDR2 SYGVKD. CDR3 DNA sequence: TGTGCCATCAGTGGGGGCCCCGATTCCCCCCTCCACTTT. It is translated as CAISGGPDSPLHF.

The CDR3 nucleotides are TGTGCCAGCACCCCGGGACAGGGACCCGAGAAGCAGTACTTC. This encodes CASTPGQGPEKQYF. This chain joins TRBV7-8 and TRBJ2-7; TRBD1 agrees at 9 bases. In germline, CDR1 is SGHVS, CDR2 FQNEAQ. J lost 8 bases, V lost 7 bases, and 12 bases had no gene match. This CDR3 has 14 amino acids.

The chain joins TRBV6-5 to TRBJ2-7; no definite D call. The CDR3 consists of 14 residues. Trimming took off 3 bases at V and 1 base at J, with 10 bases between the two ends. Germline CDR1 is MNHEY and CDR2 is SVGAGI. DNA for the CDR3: TGTGCCAGCAGTTATAATCCAGCTTCCTACGAGCAGTACTTC. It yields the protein CASSYNPASYEQYF.

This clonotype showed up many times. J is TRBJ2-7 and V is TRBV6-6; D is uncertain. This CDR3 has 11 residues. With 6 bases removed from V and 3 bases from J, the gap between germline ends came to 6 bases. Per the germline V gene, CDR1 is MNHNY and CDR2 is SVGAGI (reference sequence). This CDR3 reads CASSSYYEQYF. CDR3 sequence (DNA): TGTGCCAGCAGCTCCTACTACGAGCAGTACTTC.

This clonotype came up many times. CDR3 nucleotide sequence: TGTGCCAGCGGGAAGGCAGTCGAGTACGAGCAGTACTTC. Encoded protein: CASGKAVEYEQYF. This sequence joins TRBV12-3 or TRBV12-4 and TRBJ2-7; unclear D gene. V dropped 8 bases and J dropped 4 bases, with 15 bases sitting between them. The CDR3 covers 13 residues.

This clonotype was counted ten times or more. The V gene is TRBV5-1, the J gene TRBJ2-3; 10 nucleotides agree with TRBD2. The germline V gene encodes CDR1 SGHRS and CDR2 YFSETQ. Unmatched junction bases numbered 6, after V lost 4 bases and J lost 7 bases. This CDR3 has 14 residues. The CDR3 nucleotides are TGCGCCAGCAGCCTTACTAGCGGGATCAATACGCAGTATTTT. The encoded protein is CASSLTSGINTQYF.

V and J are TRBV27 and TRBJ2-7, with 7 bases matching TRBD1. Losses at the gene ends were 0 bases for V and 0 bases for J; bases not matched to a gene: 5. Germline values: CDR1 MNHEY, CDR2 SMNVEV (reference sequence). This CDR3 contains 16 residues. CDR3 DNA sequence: TGTGCCAGCAGTTTATCGGCAGGGGGAGACTCCTACGAGCAGTACTTC. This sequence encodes CASSLSAGGDSYEQYF.

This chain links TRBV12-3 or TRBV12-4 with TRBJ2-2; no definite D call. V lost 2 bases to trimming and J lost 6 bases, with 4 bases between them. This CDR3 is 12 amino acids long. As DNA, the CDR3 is TGTGCCAGCAGTTTACAGGCCGGGGAGCTGTTTTTT. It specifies CASSLQAGELFF.

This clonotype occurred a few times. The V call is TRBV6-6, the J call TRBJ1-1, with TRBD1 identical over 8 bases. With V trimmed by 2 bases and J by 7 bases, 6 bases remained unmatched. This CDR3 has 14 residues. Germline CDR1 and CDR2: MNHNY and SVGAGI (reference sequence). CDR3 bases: TGTGCCAGCAGTTACCCCCTCGGGACAGGTGAAGCTTTCTTT. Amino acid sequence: CASSYPLGTGEAFF.

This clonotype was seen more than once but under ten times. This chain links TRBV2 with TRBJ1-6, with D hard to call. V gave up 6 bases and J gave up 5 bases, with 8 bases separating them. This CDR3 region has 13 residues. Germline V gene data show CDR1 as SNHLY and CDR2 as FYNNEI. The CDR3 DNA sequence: TGTGCCAGCAGGAGCGGGGATAATTCACCCCTCCACTTT. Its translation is CASRSGDNSPLHF.

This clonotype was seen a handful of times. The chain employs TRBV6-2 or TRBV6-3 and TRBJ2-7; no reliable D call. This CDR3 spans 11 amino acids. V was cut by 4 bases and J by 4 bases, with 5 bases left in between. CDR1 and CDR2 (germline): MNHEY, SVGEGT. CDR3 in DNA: TGTGCCAGCAGTTCAAGATACGAGCAGTACTTC. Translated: CASSSRYEQYF.

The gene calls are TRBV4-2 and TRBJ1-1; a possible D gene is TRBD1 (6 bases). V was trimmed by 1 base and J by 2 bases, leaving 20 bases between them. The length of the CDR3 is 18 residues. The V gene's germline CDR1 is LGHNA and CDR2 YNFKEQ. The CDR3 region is CASSQAGGAGSPNTEAFF. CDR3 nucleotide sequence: TGTGCCAGCAGCCAAGCTGGGGGGGCCGGATCCCCTAACACTGAAGCTTTCTTT.

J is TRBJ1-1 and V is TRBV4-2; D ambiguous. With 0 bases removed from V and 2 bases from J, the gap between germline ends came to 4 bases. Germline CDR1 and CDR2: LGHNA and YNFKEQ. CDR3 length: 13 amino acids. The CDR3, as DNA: TGTGCCAGCAGCCAAGAAAGAAACACTGAAGCTTTCTTT. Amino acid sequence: CASSQERNTEAFF.

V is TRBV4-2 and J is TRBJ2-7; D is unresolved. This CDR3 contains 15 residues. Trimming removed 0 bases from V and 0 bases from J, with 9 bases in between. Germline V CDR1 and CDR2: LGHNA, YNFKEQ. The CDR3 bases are TGTGCCAGCAGCCAAGAAGAGGAATACTCCTACGAGCAGTACTTC. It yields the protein CASSQEEEYSYEQYF.

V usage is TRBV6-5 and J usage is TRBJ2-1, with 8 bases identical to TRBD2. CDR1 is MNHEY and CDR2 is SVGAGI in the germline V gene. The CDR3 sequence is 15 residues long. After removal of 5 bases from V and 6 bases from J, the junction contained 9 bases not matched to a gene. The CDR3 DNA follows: TGTGCCAGCAGTCTGACTAGCGCAGGGACCAATGAGCAGTTCTTC. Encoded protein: CASSLTSAGTNEQFF.

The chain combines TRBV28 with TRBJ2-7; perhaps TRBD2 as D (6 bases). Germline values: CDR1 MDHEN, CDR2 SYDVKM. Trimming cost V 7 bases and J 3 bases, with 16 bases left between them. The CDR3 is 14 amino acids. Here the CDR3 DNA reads TGTGCCAGCACCCCAGGGACGGGGGACTACGAGCAGTACTTC. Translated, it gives CASTPGTGDYEQYF.

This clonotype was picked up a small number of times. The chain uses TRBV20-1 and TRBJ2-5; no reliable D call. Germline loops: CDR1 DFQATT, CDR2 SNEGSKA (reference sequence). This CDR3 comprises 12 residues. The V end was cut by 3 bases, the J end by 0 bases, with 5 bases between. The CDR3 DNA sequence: TGCAGTGCTAGTGGTTACCAAGAGACCCAGTACTTC. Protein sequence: CSASGYQETQYF.

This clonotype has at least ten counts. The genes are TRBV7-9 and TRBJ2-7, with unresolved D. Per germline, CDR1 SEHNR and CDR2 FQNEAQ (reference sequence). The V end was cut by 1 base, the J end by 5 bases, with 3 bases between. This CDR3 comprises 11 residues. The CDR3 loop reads CASSLVHEQYF. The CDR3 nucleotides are TGTGCCAGCAGCTTAGTCCACGAGCAGTACTTC.